Presented here are 12 T cell receptor beta chains from one specimen sequenced in a study of cytomegalovirus exposure and HLA in healthy donors. In the PCR, 60 Vbeta and 13 Jbeta primers were used. Using immunoSEQ multiplex PCR, the repertoire was profiled, and TCRdb retains in-frame clones only, with some absent. The table includes roughly 180,000 clones, 70% to 80% detected once. Specimen: PBMCs. Receptors were obtained from a man under 40 in good health and CMV-seronegative.

This clone was recorded once. The chain employs TRBV11-2 and TRBJ2-7, with 8 nucleotides matching TRBD1. CDR1 SGHAT and CDR2 FQNNGV come from the germline V gene. The CDR3 spans 15 residues. Trimming removed 3 bases from V and 3 bases from J; junction bases left unmatched: 7. CDR3 loop: CASSFVIGQGYEQYF. The CDR3 DNA is TGTGCCAGCAGCTTCGTTATCGGACAGGGCTACGAGCAGTACTTC.

The chain combines TRBV19 with TRBJ2-7; 13 nucleotides align to TRBD2. Looked up from germline, CDR1 is LNHDA and CDR2 is SQIVND (reference sequence). There are 15 residues in the CDR3. V dropped 6 bases and J dropped 6; count of bases not matched to a gene: 8. The CDR3 reads CASSLGLAGESEQYF. For the CDR3, the DNA is TGTGCCAGTAGCCTTGGACTAGCGGGGGAATCCGAGCAGTACTTC.

The gene calls are TRBV19 and TRBJ1-1, with 9 bases identical to TRBD1. The trim removed 6 bases at V and 6 bases at J, leaving 11 bases unmatched. In germline, CDR1 is LNHDA, CDR2 SQIVND (reference sequence). This CDR3 region has 15 residues. The CDR3 nucleotides are TGTGCCAGTAGCCTACAACAGGGGGCCGTGGCTGAAGCTTTCTTT. This translates into CASSLQQGAVAEAFF.

V usage is TRBV4-3 and J usage is TRBJ2-1; 12 bases line up with TRBD2. This CDR3 is 17 amino acids long. V dropped 0 bases and J dropped 8; count of bases not matched to a gene: 8. The germline gives CDR1 LGHNA, CDR2 YSLEER. The chain's CDR3 is CASSQEHRTSGIDEQFF. The CDR3 DNA reads TGCGCCAGCAGCCAAGAGCATCGGACTAGCGGGATCGATGAGCAGTTCTTC.

The chain is built from TRBV5-1 and TRBJ1-3, with a tentative D call TRBD1 (5 bases). V was trimmed by 0 bases and J by 0 bases, leaving 7 bases between them. The length of the CDR3 is 15 residues. Germline values: CDR1 SGHRS, CDR2 YFSETQ. The CDR3 reads CASSLGQFSGNTIYF. The DNA for the CDR3 is TGCGCCAGCAGCTTGGGACAGTTCTCTGGAAACACCATATATTTT.

The CDR3 coding sequence is TGTGCCAGCAGCGCAAAGACTAGCGGGGGAGAGACCCAGTACTTC. Translating gives CASSAKTSGGETQYF. V and J are TRBV9 and TRBJ2-5; 12 bases map to TRBD2. Germline CDR1 is SGDLS and CDR2 is YYNGEE. The V and J ends lost 3 bases and 4 bases, in that order; junction bases with no gene match: 4. This CDR3 is 15 amino acids long.

The V and J genes are TRBV19 and TRBJ2-1; 7 positions agree with TRBD2. J lost 2 bases, V lost 3 bases, and 7 bases had no gene match. Germline-derived CDR1 and CDR2 are LNHDA and SQIVND (reference sequence). The CDR3 is made up of 16 amino acids. The CDR3 protein is CASSMGTTPTYNEQFF. DNA for the CDR3: TGTGCCAGTAGTATGGGGACTACGCCGACCTACAATGAGCAGTTCTTC. The full variable domain, rest sourced from reference TRBV19 and TRBJ2-1, is DGGITQSPKYLFRKEGQNVTLSCEQNLNHDAMYWYRQDPGQGLRLIYYSQIVNDFQKGDIAEGYSVSREKKESFPLTVTSAQKNPTAFYLCASSMGTTPTYNEQFFGPGTRLTVL.

Only one count was recorded for this clone. V and J are TRBV19 and TRBJ2-1; D not resolved. Germline lookup yields CDR1 LNHDA and CDR2 SQIVND (reference sequence). V dropped 6 bases and J dropped 7 bases, with 10 bases sitting between them. The CDR3 is 12 amino acids. In DNA, the CDR3 is TGTGCCAGTAGCTTCCGCGCGAATGAGCAGTTCTTC. It translates to CASSFRANEQFF. The full variable domain, completed using reference TRBV19 and TRBJ2-1, is DGGITQSPKYLFRKEGQNVTLSCEQNLNHDAMYWYRQDPGQGLRLIYYSQIVNDFQKGDIAEGYSVSREKKESFPLTVTSAQKNPTAFYLCASSFRANEQFFGPGTRLTVL.

V usage is TRBV5-4 and J usage is TRBJ2-1; the match to TRBD2 covers 12 bases. This CDR3 has 15 residues. With 4 bases clipped from V and 7 bases from J, the junction kept 6 bases outside the gene matches. The germline CDR1 and CDR2 sequences are SGHNT and YYREEE (reference sequence). This chain's CDR3 is CASSPLAGGHNEQFF. CDR3 DNA sequence: TGTGCCAGCAGCCCTCTAGCGGGAGGGCATAATGAGCAGTTCTTC.

The CDR3 loop reads CASSRDRANTGELFF. DNA of the CDR3: TGTGCCAGCAGCCGAGACAGGGCGAACACCGGGGAGCTGTTTTTT. The chain couples TRBV7-2 to TRBJ2-2; 7 nucleotides line up with TRBD1. Trimming at V came to 5 bases and at J to 0 bases, leaving 3 bases not matched to a gene. The germline V gene has CDR1 SGHTA and CDR2 FQGNSA. The CDR3 runs 15 residues.

This sequence joins TRBV11-3 and TRBJ2-2; D uncertain. The germline V gene encodes CDR1 SGHNT and CDR2 YENEEA. The CDR3 extends over 14 amino acids. Trimming shortened V by 5 bases and J by 5 bases, and 12 bases separated the two germline ends. CDR3 nucleotide sequence: TGTGCCAGCAGCACCCGAACATCGACCGGGGAGCTGTTTTTT. Protein sequence: CASSTRTSTGELFF.

The genes are TRBV30 and TRBJ2-1; no clear D gene. The germline V and J ends were trimmed by 0 bases and 4 bases, with 13 bases remaining between them. The CDR3 spans 15 residues. CDR1 is GTSNPN and CDR2 is SVGIG in the germline V gene (reference sequence). The CDR3 DNA is TGTGCCTGGAGTGTACTAAACGATCCATACAATGAGCAGTTCTTC. Residues: CAWSVLNDPYNEQFF.